These 7 T cell receptor beta chains originate from one sample sequenced in a study of T cells in Graves' hyperthyroidism and ophthalmopathy. Researchers took RNA transcripts and amplified the TCR beta CDR3 regions from them. In the first-round RT-PCR of the TCR CDR3, the HTBI primer set was used. TCRdb re-called the multiplex PCR reads with MiXCR, one entry per CDR3 protein. Of around 420,000 distinct CDR3 sequences listed, 15% to 19% are singletons. Sequencing input: blood. These receptors originate from a young woman with Graves' hyperthyroidism.

This clonotype was counted a single time. The DNA of the CDR3 is TGTGCCAGCAGCTCTCTAGGCGGGAGGGAATCAGATACGCAGTATTTT. Its protein product is CASSSLGGRESDTQYF. The gene calls are TRBV7-9 and TRBJ2-3, with TRBD2 matching over 9 bases. The germline CDR1 and CDR2 sequences are SEHNR and FQNEAQ (reference sequence). V lost 4 bases to trimming and J lost 4 bases; unmatched junction nucleotides: 9. CDR3 length: 16 amino acids.

This clonotype was observed many times. The chain combines TRBV12-3 or TRBV12-4 with TRBJ2-7; D is uncertain. This CDR3 is built from 11 residues. With 6 bases removed from V and 7 bases from J, the gap between germline ends came to 10 bases. CDR3 residues: CASSKRDEQYF. In DNA, the CDR3 is TGTGCCAGCAGCAAAAGGGATGAGCAGTACTTC.

This clonotype occurred many times. The CDR3 region has the DNA TGTGCCAGCAGCTTATCTGGACAGAATAATGAAAAACTGTTTTTT. Its translation: CASSLSGQNNEKLFF. V is TRBV7-9 and J is TRBJ1-4; the D gene is possibly TRBD1 (6 bases). This CDR3 spans 15 amino acids. From germline, CDR1 is SEHNR and CDR2 FQNEAQ (reference sequence). Trimming removed 2 bases at V and 4 bases at J, with 11 bases between.

This sequence joins TRBV28 and TRBJ1-5; the match to TRBD1 covers 9 bases. The CDR3 length is 12 residues. Trimming cost V 8 bases and J 6 bases; bases outside gene matches: 2. CDR1 and CDR2 (germline): MDHEN, SYDVKM. CDR3 sequence: CASGQGSQPQHF. In DNA, the CDR3 is TGTGCCAGCGGACAGGGGAGTCAGCCCCAGCATTTT.

This clonotype appeared a few times. V is TRBV19 and J is TRBJ2-7, with D hard to call. The V and J ends lost 3 bases and 3 bases respectively, with 12 bases between them. The germline gives CDR1 LNHDA, CDR2 SQIVND (reference sequence). The CDR3 length is 14 residues. CDR3 residues: CASSIAGYDYEQYF. For the CDR3, the DNA is TGTGCCAGTAGTATCGCCGGGTACGACTACGAGCAGTACTTC.

This clonotype was recorded at least ten times. The V call is TRBV20-1, the J call TRBJ1-2; D gene ambiguous. There are 12 residues in the CDR3. CDR1 and CDR2 from the germline V gene are DFQATT and SNEGSKA (reference sequence). The V and J ends lost 6 bases and 7 bases respectively, with 15 bases between them. DNA of the CDR3: TGCAGTGCAGAGGGAGAAGGGAGTGGCTACACCTTC. This codes for CSAEGEGSGYTF.

This clonotype was observed many times. The chain has TRBV11-2 and TRBJ1-2, with 9 bases fitting TRBD1. Unmatched junction bases numbered 15, after V lost 2 bases and J lost 5 bases. Germline loops: CDR1 SGHAT, CDR2 FQNNGV. The CDR3 is 18 residues long. The DNA of the CDR3 is TGTGCCAGCAGCTTATATCCCCCTGGGGACAGGGAGAAATATGGCTACACCTTC. Protein sequence: CASSLYPPGDREKYGYTF.